The subject of this entry is one TCR beta chain. The data belong to a study of pediatric ulcerative colitis. On the study more broadly: Disease was pancolitis in over five and left-sided in two, histology-confirmed.

V shed 2 bases and J 6 bases; nucleotides not matched to a gene: 7. The V gene's germline CDR1 is KGHSH and CDR2 LQKENI. The CDR3 runs 16 residues. The survey-level immunoSEQ assay was used. This table comes from immunoSEQ multiplex PCR, and its TCRdb copy is limited to in-frame clones, with some not included. The data contain under 6,000 clones, 80% to 90% of them singletons. This chain joins TRBV18 and TRBJ2-1, with 10 bases matching TRBD2. The sequencing input was blood. This TCR was sampled from a boy younger than 18 with mild ulcerative colitis. The CDR3 DNA follows: TGTGCCAGCTCACCAAATTTCTCTAGCGGGAGCAATGAGCAGTTCTTC. Translating it yields CASSPNFSSGSNEQFF.